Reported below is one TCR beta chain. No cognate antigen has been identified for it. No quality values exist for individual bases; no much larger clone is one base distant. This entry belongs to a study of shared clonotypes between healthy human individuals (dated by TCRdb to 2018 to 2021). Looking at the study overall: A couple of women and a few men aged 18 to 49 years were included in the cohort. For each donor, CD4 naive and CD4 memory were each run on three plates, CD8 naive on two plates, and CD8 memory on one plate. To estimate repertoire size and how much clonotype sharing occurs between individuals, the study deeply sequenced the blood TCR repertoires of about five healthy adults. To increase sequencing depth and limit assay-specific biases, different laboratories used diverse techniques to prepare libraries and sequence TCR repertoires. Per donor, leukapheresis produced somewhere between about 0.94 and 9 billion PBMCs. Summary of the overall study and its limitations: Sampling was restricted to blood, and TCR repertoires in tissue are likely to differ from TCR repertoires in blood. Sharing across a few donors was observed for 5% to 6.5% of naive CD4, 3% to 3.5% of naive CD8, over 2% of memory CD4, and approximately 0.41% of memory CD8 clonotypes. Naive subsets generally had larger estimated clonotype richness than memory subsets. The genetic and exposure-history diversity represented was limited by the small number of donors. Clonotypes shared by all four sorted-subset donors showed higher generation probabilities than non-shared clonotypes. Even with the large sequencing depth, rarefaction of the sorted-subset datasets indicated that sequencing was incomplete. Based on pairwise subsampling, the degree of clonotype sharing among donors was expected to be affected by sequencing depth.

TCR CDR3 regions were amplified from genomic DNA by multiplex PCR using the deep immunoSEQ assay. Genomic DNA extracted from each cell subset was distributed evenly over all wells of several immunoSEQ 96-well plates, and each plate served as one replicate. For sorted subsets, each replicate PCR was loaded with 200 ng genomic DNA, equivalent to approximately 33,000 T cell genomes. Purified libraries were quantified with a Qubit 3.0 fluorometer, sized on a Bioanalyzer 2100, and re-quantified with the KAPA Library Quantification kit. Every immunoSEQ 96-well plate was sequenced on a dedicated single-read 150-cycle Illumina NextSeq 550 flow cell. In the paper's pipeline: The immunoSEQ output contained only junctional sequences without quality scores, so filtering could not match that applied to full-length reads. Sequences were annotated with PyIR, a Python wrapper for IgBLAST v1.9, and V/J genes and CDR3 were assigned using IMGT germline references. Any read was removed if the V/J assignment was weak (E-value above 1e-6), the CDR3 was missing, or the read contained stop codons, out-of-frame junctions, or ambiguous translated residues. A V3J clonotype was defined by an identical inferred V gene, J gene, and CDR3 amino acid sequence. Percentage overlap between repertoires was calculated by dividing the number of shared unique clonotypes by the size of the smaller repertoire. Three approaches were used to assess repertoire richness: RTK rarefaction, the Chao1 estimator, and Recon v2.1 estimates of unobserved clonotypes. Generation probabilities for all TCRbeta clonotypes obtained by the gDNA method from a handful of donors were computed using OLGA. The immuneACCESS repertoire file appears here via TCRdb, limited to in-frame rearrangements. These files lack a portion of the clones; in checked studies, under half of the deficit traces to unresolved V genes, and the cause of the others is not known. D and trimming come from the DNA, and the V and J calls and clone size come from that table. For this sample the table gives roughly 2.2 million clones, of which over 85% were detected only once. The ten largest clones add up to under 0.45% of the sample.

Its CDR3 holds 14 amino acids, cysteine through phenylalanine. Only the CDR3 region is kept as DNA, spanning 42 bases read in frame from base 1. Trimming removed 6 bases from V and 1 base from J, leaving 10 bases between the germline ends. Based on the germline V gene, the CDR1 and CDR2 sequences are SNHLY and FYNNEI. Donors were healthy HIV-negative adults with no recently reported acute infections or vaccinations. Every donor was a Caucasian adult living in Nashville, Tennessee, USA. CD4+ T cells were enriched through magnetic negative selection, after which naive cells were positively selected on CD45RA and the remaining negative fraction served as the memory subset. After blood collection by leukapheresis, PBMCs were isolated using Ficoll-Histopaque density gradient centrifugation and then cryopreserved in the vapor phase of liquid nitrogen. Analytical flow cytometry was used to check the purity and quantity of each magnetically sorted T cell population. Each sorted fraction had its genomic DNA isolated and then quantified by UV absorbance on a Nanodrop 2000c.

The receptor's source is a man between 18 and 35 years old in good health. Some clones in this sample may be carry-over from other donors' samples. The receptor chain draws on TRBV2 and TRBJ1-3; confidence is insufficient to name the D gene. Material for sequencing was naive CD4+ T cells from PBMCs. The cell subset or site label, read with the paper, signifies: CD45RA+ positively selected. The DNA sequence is TGTGCCAGCAGGTTGGGCCTATCTGGAAACACCATATATTTT. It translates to CASRLGLSGNTIYF. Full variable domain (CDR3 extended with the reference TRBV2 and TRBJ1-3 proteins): EPEVTQTPSHQVTQMGQEVILRCVPISNHLYFYWYRQILGQKVEFLVSFYNNEISEKSEIFDDQFSVERPDGSNFTLKIRSTKLEDSAMYFCASRLGLSGNTIYFGEGSWLTVV.